This T cell receptor beta chain was obtained from a study of blood T cell repertoires in COVID-19. Study summary: Samples representing acute and convalescent COVID-19 were sourced from the United States, Italy and Spain.

Participant reports of clinical history set cohort assignment. Recovered participants had two consecutive negative NP/OP PCR tests, healthcare professional clearance, or symptom resolution. CDR1 is MNHNS and CDR2 is SASEGT in the germline V gene. V was trimmed by 1 base and J by 2 bases, leaving 8 bases between them. This CDR3 is 14 amino acids long. TCRdb keeps only in-frame clones here, not all; method: immunoSEQ multiplex PCR. The sample lists under 150,000 clones, just under 85% occurring once. Sequences were obtained from PBMCs or T cells enriched from blood (not recorded which). This chain links TRBV6-1 with TRBJ1-2; a weak D match, TRBD1 (6 bases). This clonotype was sampled from a woman aged 40 to 49 who had recovered from COVID-19. CDR3 amino acids: CASSEGDTNYGYTF. In nucleotides, the CDR3 is TGTGCCAGCAGTGAAGGGGACACGAACTATGGCTACACCTTC.